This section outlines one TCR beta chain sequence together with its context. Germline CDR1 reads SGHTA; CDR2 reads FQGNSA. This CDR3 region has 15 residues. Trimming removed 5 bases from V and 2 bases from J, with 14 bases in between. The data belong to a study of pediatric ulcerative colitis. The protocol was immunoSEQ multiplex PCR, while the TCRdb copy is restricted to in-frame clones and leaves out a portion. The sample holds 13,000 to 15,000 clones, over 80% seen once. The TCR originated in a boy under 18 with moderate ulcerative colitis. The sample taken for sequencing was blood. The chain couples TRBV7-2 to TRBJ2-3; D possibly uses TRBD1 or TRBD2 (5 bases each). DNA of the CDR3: TGTGCCAGCAGCGTAGGGGAGCTGATCACAGATACGCAGTATTTT. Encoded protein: CASSVGELITDTQYF.